This T cell receptor (beta chain) emerged from a study of OX40 agonist ivuxolimab in advanced cancers. About the study: The group had a mean age of around 64 years, ranged from about 20 to 85, and was just under 85% male. One patient with hepatocellular carcinoma and two with cutaneous melanoma, three in all, had partial responses. Study-wide findings and caveats: On average, a greater number of expanded clones characterised CD8+ T cells relative to CD4+. In the 0.1 to 3.0 mg/kg range, CD4+ and CD8+ blood T cells had expanded clonally by week 6.

Measured with immunoSEQ multiplex PCR; TCRdb has only the in-frame clones, and not every one. The sample contains approximately 70,000 clones, 86% of which appear only once. There are 16 residues in the CDR3. For this clone: Its antigen is not known.

This chain links TRBV21-1 with TRBJ2-7; TRBD1, the table's D call, was not compared with the DNA. TRBV21-1 counts as a pseudogene. Sequenced material: CD4+ or CD8+ T cells sorted from blood, taken in a trial of the OX40 agonist ivuxolimab. The sequence came from an adult with an advanced solid tumor such as melanoma, head and neck, liver or kidney cancer. The CDR3 DNA reads TGTGCCAGCAGCAAATGTTTGAGACAGGGGTCCTACGAGCAGTACTTC. It specifies CASSKCLRQGSYEQYF.